The next 15 T cell receptor beta chains were all read from a single sample in a study of T cells in Graves' hyperthyroidism and ophthalmopathy. TCR beta CDR3 regions were amplified from RNA transcripts. Researchers ran a first-round RT-PCR on the TCR CDR3 using the HTBI primer set. Each CDR3 protein gets one entry after TCRdb re-called the multiplex PCR reads with MiXCR. There are about 96,000 distinct CDR3 sequences in the sample; roughly half occur only once, and roughly 29% lies in the top ten. The specimen sequenced was blood. The source of these receptors is a woman in her 40s with Graves' hyperthyroidism.

There are a few counts of this clonotype. The chain uses TRBV2 and TRBJ2-2; 14 bases fit TRBD2. Germline values: CDR1 SNHLY, CDR2 FYNNEI. CDR3 size: 17 residues. V lost 5 bases to trimming and J lost 6 bases; unmatched junction nucleotides: 8. CDR3 sequence reads: CASSPGLAGVSAGELFF. The CDR3 coding sequence is TGTGCCAGCAGTCCGGGACTAGCGGGAGTGTCGGCCGGGGAGCTGTTTTTT.

Of note for this clonotype: A read error may account for a junction end that differs from germline. CDR3 DNA sequence: TGCAGTGCACAGGACGGTTCCAACTATGACTACGCCTTT. Translated: CSAQDGSNYDYAF. This chain uses TRBV20-1 with TRBJ1-2; the D gene is possibly TRBD1 (5 bases). CDR1 and CDR2 (germline): DFQATT, SNEGSKA (reference sequence). The CDR3 totals 13 residues.

The sample holds a few counts of this clonotype. The chain combines TRBV20-1 with TRBJ2-7; possible D gene TRBD2, 7 bases. This CDR3 is 15 amino acids long. Germline V lookup: CDR1 DFQATT, CDR2 SNEGSKA (reference sequence). The germline V and J ends were trimmed by 3 bases and 0 bases, with 15 bases remaining between them. The CDR3 DNA sequence: TGCAGTGCTAGTAAGGGGGGCGGGAGCTCCTACGAGCAGTACTTC. It is translated as CSASKGGGSSYEQYF.

This clonotype showed up many times. The chain has TRBV20-1 and TRBJ1-2; D not resolved. This CDR3 has 13 amino acids. The ends were cut back, 4 bases at V and 2 bases at J, with 11 bases in the middle. CDR1 is DFQATT, CDR2 SNEGSKA, per germline (reference sequence). Here the CDR3 DNA reads TGCAGTGCTATGAAGGGATCCAACTATGGCTACACCTTC. Protein: CSAMKGSNYGYTF.

This clonotype was recorded many times. V usage is TRBV2 and J usage is TRBJ1-4, with D perhaps matching TRBD1 (5 bases). CDR1 is SNHLY, CDR2 FYNNEI, per germline. Between the trimmed V and J ends, which lost 7 bases and 4 bases, there was a span of 10 bases. The CDR3 consists of 13 residues. The CDR3, as DNA: TGTGCCAGCACGACAGTCCTTAATGAAAAACTGTTTTTT. Translating it yields CASTTVLNEKLFF.

This clonotype was observed a few times. The CDR3 DNA is TGTGCCAGCAGCTTAAGTTTGGAAGGCTACACCTTC. Its protein is CASSLSLEGYTF. J is TRBJ1-2 and V is TRBV7-9; D not resolved. The V gene lost 2 bases and the J gene lost 8 bases, with 9 bases spanning the gap. The CDR3 covers 12 residues. Germline assignment: CDR1 SEHNR and CDR2 FQNEAQ (reference sequence).

This clonotype was found a few times. The chain combines TRBV11-2 with TRBJ1-2; 8 bases map to TRBD1. Germline lookup yields CDR1 SGHAT and CDR2 FQNNGV. The V gene end was trimmed by 10 bases and the J gene end by 4 bases; junction bases not matched to a gene: 14. This CDR3 is built from 15 residues. CDR3 DNA: TGTGCCACATTCGGGGGACAGGAAGGGGGCTATGGCTACACCTTC. Protein: CATFGGQEGGYGYTF.

The chain employs TRBV9 and TRBJ2-6; D is uncertain. The germline V gene has CDR1 SGDLS and CDR2 YYNGEE. V lost 2 bases to trimming and J lost 18 bases, with 3 bases between them. This CDR3 has 8 amino acids. The chain's CDR3 is CASSVSTF. The CDR3 DNA reads TGTGCCAGCAGCGTCTCGACTTTC.

This clonotype showed up just a few times. The J gene is TRBJ2-3, the V gene TRBV12-3 or TRBV12-4, with TRBD2 identical over 10 bases. The CDR3 totals 15 residues. J gave up 3 bases and V 6 bases, and 6 bases lay outside the gene matches. The CDR3 DNA is TGTGCCAGCAGGCCCAGCGGGAGGGCGACAGATACGCAGTATTTT. Its protein is CASRPSGRATDTQYF.

With regard to this clonotype: A junction end diverges from the germline sequence, so it may reflect a read error. The rearrangement links TRBV15 to TRBJ1-4; TRBD1 is a possible D gene (5 bases). The germline V gene encodes CDR1 LNHNV and CDR2 YYDKDF (reference sequence). The CDR3 contains 16 residues. CDR3 in amino acids: CATSRAATVTNEKLFF. In DNA form, the CDR3 reads TGTGCCACCAGCAGAGCTGCGACAGTTACCAATGAAAAACTGTTCTTT.

This clonotype has a count of ten or more. The V and J genes are TRBV20-1 and TRBJ2-7; no firm D call. V lost 5 bases, J lost 3 bases, and 5 bases lay in between. The V gene's germline CDR1 is DFQATT and CDR2 SNEGSKA (reference sequence). The CDR3 is made up of 10 amino acids. Here the CDR3 reads CSALDYEQYF. For the CDR3, the DNA is TGCAGTGCTCTCGACTACGAGCAGTACTTC.

This clonotype was observed many times. This sequence joins TRBV6-1 and TRBJ2-7; possibly TRBD2 for D (7 bases). Germline lookup yields CDR1 MNHNS and CDR2 SASEGT. With 6 bases removed from V and 2 bases from J, the gap between germline ends came to 14 bases. The CDR3 extends over 14 amino acids. The CDR3 nucleotides are TGTGCCAGCAGGCCCGGGGGGCGGACCTACGAGCAGTACTTC. Translation: CASRPGGRTYEQYF.

The chain recombines TRBV2 with TRBJ2-2; no clear D. Germline CDR1 is SNHLY and CDR2 is FYNNEI. Trimming took 7 bases from V and 2 from J, leaving 11 bases between them. This CDR3 has 14 amino acids. Here the CDR3 DNA reads TGTGCCAGCACACTATCTTCAAACACCGGGGAGCTGTTTTTT. Amino acid sequence: CASTLSSNTGELFF.

The chain uses TRBV25-1 and TRBJ1-2; TRBD1 might be the D (5 bases). This CDR3 is built from 12 residues. In germline, CDR1 is MGHDK, CDR2 SYGVNS. V was pared by 7 bases and J by 7 bases, with 13 bases between. The CDR3 DNA is TGTGCCAGCAAAGACAGTAGCGGTGGCTACACCTTC. This gives the protein CASKDSSGGYTF.

In DNA, the CDR3 is TGCAGCCAAGCAGCCAACTATGGCTACACCTTC. The encoded protein is CSQAANYGYTF. The chain combines TRBV29-1 with TRBJ1-2; D call uncertain. The germline V gene has CDR1 SQVTM and CDR2 ANQGSEA. V was pared by 8 bases and J by 2 bases, with 9 bases between. This CDR3 comprises 11 residues.